Shown below are 24 T cell receptor beta chains from a single sample sequenced in a study of control samples from healthy donors and cancer patients. TCRdb keeps only in-frame clones here, not all; method: immunoSEQ multiplex PCR. This sample carries about 63,000 clones, roughly 85% of them seen once, and the ten largest clones take nearly 5.5%. Sequencing was done on a sample of blood. The origin of the receptors is a man between 35 and 55 years old in good health.

This chain uses TRBV30 with TRBJ2-2; no clear D gene. Germline lookup yields CDR1 GTSNPN and CDR2 SVGIG (reference sequence). The CDR3 has 14 residues. Trimming took off 0 bases at V and 1 base at J, with 6 bases between the two ends. The CDR3 sequence is CAWSVGMNTGELFF. CDR3 nucleotides: TGTGCCTGGAGTGTAGGCATGAACACCGGGGAGCTGTTTTTT.

This rearrangement joins TRBV30 to TRBJ2-7, with TRBD1 as a possible D gene (5 bases). Germline values: CDR1 GTSNPN, CDR2 SVGIG (reference sequence). The CDR3 has 14 residues. V lost 5 bases to trimming and J lost 3 bases, with 17 bases between them. The CDR3 spells CAWGAGSLYYEQYF. The CDR3 nucleotides read TGTGCCTGGGGGGCAGGTAGTCTTTACTACGAGCAGTACTTC.

In its sample, this clone was seen once. The chain links TRBV7-3 to TRBJ2-1; 7 nucleotides match TRBD1. V lost 6 bases, J lost 9 bases, and 11 bases stayed unmatched. Per the germline V gene, CDR1 is SGHTA and CDR2 is FQGTGA. This CDR3 contains 14 residues. CDR3 sequence: CASREGQQIGEQFF. The CDR3 DNA sequence: TGTGCCAGCAGAGAGGGACAGCAAATCGGTGAGCAGTTCTTC.

The chain uses TRBV24-1 and TRBJ2-5; D perhaps matches TRBD1 (6 bases). This CDR3 has 15 amino acids. V gave up 4 bases and J gave up 1 base, with 12 bases separating them. Germline loops: CDR1 KGHDR, CDR2 SFDVKD. The CDR3 region has the DNA TGTGCCACCAGTGAGATGACAGGCCTCCAAGAGACCCAGTACTTC. The encoded protein is CATSEMTGLQETQYF.

This clone was seen a handful of times. CDR3 coding DNA: TGTGCCAGCAAGGGGGCAGGCAACTACTATCAGCCCCAGCATTTT. This codes for CASKGAGNYYQPQHF. This chain joins TRBV2 and TRBJ1-5, with 7 bases aligning to TRBD1. Germline V gene sequence: CDR1 SNHLY, CDR2 FYNNEI. The length of the CDR3 is 15 residues. J gave up 5 bases and V 7 bases, and 11 bases lay outside the gene matches.

The rearrangement links TRBV7-3 to TRBJ2-3; a weak D match, TRBD2 (6 bases). The CDR3 runs to 18 residues. V was clipped by 0 bases and J by 0 bases, with 16 bases between them. CDR1 is SGHTA and CDR2 is FQGTGA in the germline V gene. CDR3 region: CASSLTLGVAVSTDTQYF. The CDR3 region has the DNA TGTGCCAGCAGCTTAACCCTCGGGGTAGCGGTTAGCACAGATACGCAGTATTTT.

The chain uses TRBV6-5 and TRBJ1-2, with a weak D call TRBD1 (6 bases). The V end was cut by 2 bases, the J end by 3 bases, with 16 bases between. Germline CDR1 and CDR2: MNHEY and SVGAGI. CDR3 length: 16 amino acids. CDR3 coding DNA: TGTGCCAGCAGTTACCGTACCGGCAGGGGAGACTATGGCTACACCTTC. This gives the protein CASSYRTGRGDYGYTF.

The chain is built from TRBV5-1 and TRBJ1-4; TRBD1 aligns across 7 bases. Trimming cost V 4 bases and J 5 bases; bases outside gene matches: 8. The germline V gene has CDR1 SGHRS and CDR2 YFSETQ. The CDR3 spans 15 residues. CDR3 nucleotides: TGCGCCAGCAGCCCCAGGGGGAAATTCAATGAAAAACTGTTTTTT. Residues: CASSPRGKFNEKLFF.

This chain uses TRBV2 with TRBJ2-1; no reliable D call. Looked up from germline, CDR1 is SNHLY and CDR2 is FYNNEI. This CDR3 is 11 amino acids long. Trimming removed 4 bases from V and 8 bases from J, with 6 bases in between. The CDR3 DNA is TGTGCCAGCAGTGTTAGCCATGAGCAGTTCTTC. Protein sequence: CASSVSHEQFF. Combining the CDR3 with reference TRBV2 and TRBJ2-1 gives the whole variable domain EPEVTQTPSHQVTQMGQEVILRCVPISNHLYFYWYRQILGQKVEFLVSFYNNEISEKSEIFDDQFSVERPDGSNFTLKIRSTKLEDSAMYFCASSVSHEQFFGPGTRLTVL.

The J gene is TRBJ2-3, the V gene TRBV4-1; D unclear. This CDR3 region has 16 residues. The V gene's germline CDR1 is MGHRA and CDR2 YSYEKL. The V and J ends lost 1 base and 1 base respectively, with 12 bases between them. The CDR3 DNA reads as TGCGCCAGCAGCCAAGTGTTGACCAAGGGCACAGATACGCAGTATTTT. Its protein product is CASSQVLTKGTDTQYF.

This chain uses TRBV4-2 with TRBJ2-3; possibly TRBD2 for D (5 bases). CDR1 and CDR2 (germline): LGHNA, YNFKEQ. The ends were cut back, 4 bases at V and 2 bases at J, with 16 bases in the middle. CDR3 length: 16 residues. The CDR3 reads CASSRSRTGITDTQYF. CDR3 nucleotide sequence: TGTGCCAGCAGCCGAAGTCGGACGGGGATCACAGATACGCAGTATTTT.

The V call is TRBV9, the J call TRBJ2-2; unclear D gene. Germline V gives CDR1 SGDLS, CDR2 YYNGEE. This CDR3 region has 13 residues. The V end lost 0 bases, the J end lost 5 bases, and 5 bases lay between the germline ends. CDR3: CASSVVATGELFF. CDR3 bases: TGTGCCAGCAGCGTAGTCGCTACCGGGGAGCTGTTTTTT.

The rearrangement joins TRBV18 to TRBJ1-5, with a tentative D call TRBD1 (6 bases). The CDR3 is 15 residues long. Germline V gene sequence: CDR1 KGHSH, CDR2 LQKENI. Trimming cost V 0 bases and J 6 bases, with 12 bases left between them. The CDR3 DNA reads as TGTGCCAGCTCACCACCGGAGAGGGGGGCTCAGCCCCAGCATTTT. Translation: CASSPPERGAQPQHF.

The chain is built from TRBV20-1 and TRBJ1-2; no definite D call. V lost 7 bases and J lost 8, with 11 bases in between. Germline values: CDR1 DFQATT, CDR2 SNEGSKA (reference sequence). The length of the CDR3 is 10 residues. The CDR3 spells CSEGCLGYTF. CDR3 sequence (DNA): TGCAGTGAAGGTTGTCTAGGCTACACCTTC.

The chain couples TRBV11-2 to TRBJ2-7; D perhaps matches TRBD2 (5 bases). The CDR3 contains 14 residues. The V and J ends lost 5 bases and 1 base respectively, with 12 bases between them. Germline V gives CDR1 SGHAT, CDR2 FQNNGV. The CDR3 loop reads CASSPRANSYEQYF. CDR3 DNA sequence: TGTGCCAGCAGCCCGAGGGCTAATTCCTACGAGCAGTACTTC.

This clone has a single count. The V call is TRBV2, the J call TRBJ1-1; D may be TRBD1 (6 bases). Germline loops: CDR1 SNHLY, CDR2 FYNNEI. Trimming pared 5 bases from V and 5 bases from J, leaving 15 bases between. The CDR3 totals 14 residues. The CDR3 protein is CASSPGQRLTEAFF. As DNA, the CDR3 is TGTGCCAGCAGTCCGGGACAAAGATTGACTGAAGCTTTCTTT.

The chain is built from TRBV3-1 (or the pseudogene TRBV3-2) and TRBJ2-7; tentatively, D is TRBD1 or TRBD2 (6 bases each). With 4 bases removed from V and 3 bases from J, the gap between germline ends came to 19 bases. The germline gives CDR1 LGHDT, CDR2 YNNKEL (reference sequence). The CDR3 totals 16 residues. CDR3 sequence: CASSPGRAGQIYEQYF. The CDR3 nucleotides are TGTGCCAGCAGCCCTGGTCGGGCGGGACAAATCTACGAGCAGTACTTC.

This chain connects TRBV7-2 to TRBJ2-3; unclear D gene. CDR1 is SGHTA, CDR2 FQGNSA, per germline. The CDR3 covers 13 residues. V lost 2 bases to trimming and J lost 6 bases, with 9 bases between them. In DNA form, the CDR3 reads TGTGCCAGCAGCTTATATTCATGGGATACGCAGTATTTT. It specifies CASSLYSWDTQYF.

This chain joins TRBV6-1 and TRBJ1-2; no reliable D call. CDR3 length: 13 residues. Germline lookup yields CDR1 MNHNS and CDR2 SASEGT. Trimming took 0 bases from V and 8 from J, leaving 10 bases between them. The CDR3 here is CASSEAEGHGYTF. The DNA of the CDR3 is TGTGCCAGCAGTGAAGCGGAAGGGCACGGCTACACCTTC.

The chain carries TRBV6-6 and TRBJ2-3, with TRBD1 as a possible D gene (6 bases). Trimming took 5 bases from V and 4 from J, leaving 25 bases between them. The CDR3 sequence is 18 residues long. CDR1 MNHNY and CDR2 SVGAGI come from the germline V gene (reference sequence). The CDR3 DNA reads TGTGCCAGCAGTCACCAGGGGTTTATTAATTTTCGATCAGATACGCAGTATTTT. This sequence encodes CASSHQGFINFRSDTQYF.

The rearrangement links TRBV19 to TRBJ1-1, with D hard to call. V dropped 8 bases and J dropped 10 bases, with 17 bases sitting between them. The germline CDR1 and CDR2 sequences are LNHDA and SQIVND (reference sequence). CDR3 length: 12 amino acids. This CDR3 reads CASQNHPAGAFF. In DNA form, the CDR3 reads TGTGCCAGTCAAAACCACCCTGCGGGAGCTTTCTTT.

This clone was counted a single time. This rearrangement joins TRBV2 to TRBJ1-1; possible D gene TRBD1, 6 bases. Per germline, CDR1 SNHLY and CDR2 FYNNEI. Trimming removed 4 bases at V and 4 bases at J, with 13 bases between. CDR3 length: 14 amino acids. The DNA of the CDR3 is TGTGCCAGCAGTGGTGGGGGGCCCGGCACTGAAGCTTTCTTT. This translates into CASSGGGPGTEAFF.

The chain uses TRBV9 and TRBJ2-3; D is possibly TRBD1 or TRBD2 (5 bases each). Germline V lookup: CDR1 SGDLS, CDR2 YYNGEE. Trimming left V 4 bases short and J 1 base short, with 13 bases between. This CDR3 is 15 amino acids long. The CDR3 reads CASSLGTVGTDTQYF. In DNA, the CDR3 is TGTGCCAGCAGCCTCGGGACCGTTGGCACAGATACGCAGTATTTT.

The chain recombines TRBV2 with TRBJ2-1, with 10 bases lining up with TRBD1. This CDR3 is 17 amino acids long. Trimming removed 1 base from V and 5 bases from J; junction bases left unmatched: 8. CDR1 is SNHLY and CDR2 is FYNNEI in the germline V gene. The CDR3 region is CASSEEGQGNWNNEQFF. As DNA, the CDR3 is TGTGCCAGCAGTGAAGAGGGACAGGGGAATTGGAACAATGAGCAGTTCTTC.